What follows are 25 T cell receptor beta chains derived from one specimen sequenced in a study of neurological immune-mediated disorders. TCRdb recomputed calls from the 5' RACE reads with MiXCR, one row per CDR3 protein. The sample lists 70,000 to 75,000 distinct CDR3 sequences, approximately 13% occurring once. As for time point: longitudinal time-point 1 (baseline). Source material: PBMCs. The receptors were sampled from a female donor with HTLV-1-associated myelopathy (HAM/TSP).

This clonotype was counted many times. V gene TRBV14 combines with J gene TRBJ2-1; tentative D call: TRBD2 (7 bases). Trimming left V 3 bases short and J 0 bases short, with 12 bases between. Germline V CDR1 and CDR2: SGHDN, FVKESK. CDR3 length: 16 amino acids. This CDR3 is CASSQTAGASYNEQFF. For the CDR3, the DNA is TGTGCCAGCAGCCAGACCGCGGGGGCCTCCTACAATGAGCAGTTCTTC.

In this sample, this clonotype turned up many times. The chain uses TRBV12-3 or TRBV12-4 and TRBJ2-1; 9 nucleotides agree with TRBD2. V shed 4 bases, J shed 6 bases, and the junction held 10 bases outside the gene matches. The length of the CDR3 is 16 residues. The CDR3 sequence is CASSSRGWGLANEQFF. CDR3 nucleotide sequence: TGTGCCAGCAGTTCGCGGGGGTGGGGACTAGCCAATGAGCAGTTCTTC.

This clonotype was recorded at least ten times. This rearrangement joins TRBV28 to TRBJ2-2; TRBD2 agrees at 7 bases. Germline-derived CDR1 and CDR2 are MDHEN and SYDVKM. The CDR3 length is 15 residues. The ends lost 7 bases at V and 5 bases at J; junction bases unmatched: 10. Written as DNA, the CDR3 is TGTGCCAGCAAAATGGGAGGGGAACTTACCGGGGAGCTGTTTTTT. It encodes CASKMGGELTGELFF.

This chain connects TRBV5-1 to TRBJ2-7; a weak D match, TRBD2 (5 bases). The V gene's germline CDR1 is SGHRS and CDR2 YFSETQ. Trimming shortened V by 3 bases and J by 2 bases, and 9 bases separated the two germline ends. CDR3 length equals 13 residues. This CDR3 is CASSSDGTYEQYF. CDR3 DNA sequence: TGCGCCAGCAGCTCGGACGGGACCTACGAGCAGTACTTC. Supplemented by reference TRBV5-1 and TRBJ2-7, the full variable domain reads KAGVTQTPRYLIKTRGQQVTLSCSPISGHRSVSWYQQTPGQGLQFLFEYFSETQRNKGNFPGRFSGRQFSNSRSEMNVSTLELGDSALYLCASSSDGTYEQYFGPGTRLTVT.

This clonotype came up many times. This chain joins TRBV5-1 and TRBJ1-3; D is unclear. Germline V gives CDR1 SGHRS, CDR2 YFSETQ. The CDR3 is 17 amino acids. With 0 bases removed from V and 0 bases from J, the gap between germline ends came to 13 bases. The DNA of the CDR3 is TGCGCCAGCAGCTTGGGGGCGCGGGGAGTCTCTGGAAACACCATATATTTT. Translated, it gives CASSLGARGVSGNTIYF.

This clonotype was seen repeatedly, ten times or more. V is TRBV12-5 and J is TRBJ2-7; D unresolved. The CDR3 runs 13 residues. The germline CDR1 and CDR2 sequences are LGHNT and FRNRAP. The V end lost 4 bases, the J end lost 2 bases, and 9 bases lay between the germline ends. The CDR3 region has the DNA TGTGCTAGTGGTTGGGCGGAAGCCTACGAGCAGTACTTC. This sequence encodes CASGWAEAYEQYF.

This clonotype was found many times. The rearrangement joins TRBV7-2 to TRBJ1-2, with a tentative D call TRBD1 (5 bases). Germline V gives CDR1 SGHTA, CDR2 FQGNSA. V was pared by 4 bases and J by 4 bases, with 13 bases between. CDR3 length equals 14 residues. CDR3 sequence: CASSSSPGTYGYTF. CDR3 bases: TGTGCCAGCAGCTCATCACCCGGGACCTATGGCTACACCTTC.

The CDR3 loop reads CASCLKGSYGYTF. DNA for the CDR3: TGTGCCAGCTGCCTAAAGGGGAGCTACGGCTACACCTTC. The chain is built from TRBV5-6 and TRBJ1-2; weak D call: TRBD1 (5 bases). The germline V and J ends were trimmed by 7 bases and 8 bases, with 18 bases remaining between them. Germline assignment: CDR1 SGHDT and CDR2 YYEEEE. CDR3 size: 13 residues.

This rearrangement joins TRBV7-2 to TRBJ2-2; tentatively, D is TRBD1 or TRBD2 (6 bases each). Trimming removed 8 bases from V and 6 bases from J, with 31 bases in between. This CDR3 comprises 19 residues. Germline V gene lookup returns CDR1 SGHTA and CDR2 FQGNSA. The CDR3 protein is CASPLPGGRIWGLAGELFF. The DNA for the CDR3 is TGTGCCAGCCCACTCCCCGGGGGCAGGATCTGGGGTCTGGCCGGGGAGCTGTTTTTT.

This clonotype was detected many times. The genes are TRBV5-6 and TRBJ2-1; 7 bases align to TRBD2. CDR3 size: 14 residues. CDR1 and CDR2 from the germline V gene are SGHDT and YYEEEE. J gave up 6 bases and V 4 bases, and 7 bases lay outside the gene matches. CDR3 in DNA: TGTGCCAGCAGCCCCGGGACTATCTTCAATGAGCAGTTCTTC. Translating it yields CASSPGTIFNEQFF.

This clonotype was counted ten times or more. The rearrangement uses TRBV9 and TRBJ2-1; no reliable D call. Germline V gene data show CDR1 as SGDLS and CDR2 as YYNGEE. The CDR3 contains 15 residues. V was trimmed by 0 bases and J by 8 bases, leaving 15 bases between them. CDR3 bases: TGTGCCAGCAGCGTAGACCCACTCCCAAGCGATGAGCAGTTCTTC. Translated: CASSVDPLPSDEQFF. Together with reference TRBV9 and TRBJ2-1, the CDR3 gives the full variable domain: DSGVTQTPKHLITATGQRVTLRCSPRSGDLSVYWYQQSLDQGLQFLIQYYNGEERAKGNILERFSAQQFPDLHSELNLSSLELGDSALYFCASSVDPLPSDEQFFGPGTRLTVL.

In its sample, this clonotype was seen many times. The chain uses TRBV24-1 and TRBJ1-2; 7 nucleotides align to TRBD1. CDR3 size: 18 residues. After removal of 4 bases from V and 7 bases from J, the junction contained 20 bases not matched to a gene. Per the germline V gene, CDR1 is KGHDR and CDR2 is SFDVKD. CDR3 sequence reads: CATSECEDTGQTFGGYTF. The CDR3 DNA is TGTGCCACCAGTGAGTGTGAAGACACGGGACAGACCTTCGGTGGCTACACCTTC.

This clonotype was seen repeatedly, ten times or more. The CDR3 protein is CASSLVDPNTGELFF. In DNA form, the CDR3 reads TGCGCCAGCAGCTTGGTCGACCCGAACACCGGGGAGCTGTTTTTT. The V and J genes are TRBV5-1 and TRBJ2-2; no clear D gene. The V end was cut by 0 bases, the J end by 0 bases, with 6 bases between. The germline V gene encodes CDR1 SGHRS and CDR2 YFSETQ. The CDR3 runs to 15 residues.

A few counts support this clonotype. J is TRBJ2-3 and V is TRBV12-3 or TRBV12-4, with 9 bases aligning to TRBD2. The CDR3 has 14 residues. Unmatched junction bases numbered 3, after V lost 6 bases and J lost 2 bases. This CDR3 is CASSRTSATDTQYF. The DNA of the CDR3 is TGTGCCAGCAGCCGGACTAGCGCCACAGATACGCAGTATTTT.

The CDR3 coding sequence is TGTGCCAGCAGCAGGGGACTTTCTTACCCCCTCCACTTT. Translated, it gives CASSRGLSYPLHF. The gene calls are TRBV6-5 and TRBJ1-6, with D tentatively TRBD1 (6 bases). In germline, CDR1 is MNHEY, CDR2 SVGAGI. Trimming removed 6 bases from V and 13 bases from J, with 16 bases in between. The CDR3 has 13 amino acids.

This clonotype showed up many times. V and J are TRBV7-9 and TRBJ2-2; D is ambiguous. This CDR3 contains 12 residues. CDR1 and CDR2 (germline): SEHNR, FQNEAQ (reference sequence). Trimming took 3 bases from V and 5 from J, leaving 4 bases between them. CDR3 DNA sequence: TGTGCCAGCAGCTTCCCGACCGGGGAGCTGTTTTTT. Amino acids: CASSFPTGELFF.

The sample holds many counts of this clonotype. The gene calls are TRBV6-5 and TRBJ2-7, with unresolved D. CDR1 and CDR2 from the germline V gene are MNHEY and SVGAGI. V shed 5 bases and J shed 5 bases, with 19 bases lying between them. This CDR3 contains 15 residues. CDR3 nucleotide sequence: TGTGCCAGCAGTCGACCGGGTGCCCTAAAGAACGAGCAGTACTTC. It is translated as CASSRPGALKNEQYF.

This clonotype was recorded at least ten times. The chain joins TRBV6-5 to TRBJ1-5; no definite D call. The CDR3 has 12 residues. V gave up 7 bases and J gave up 4 bases, with 8 bases separating them. CDR1 MNHEY and CDR2 SVGAGI come from the germline V gene. In nucleotides, the CDR3 is TGTGCCAGCAATCCCCCGAATCAGCCCCAGCATTTT. It is translated as CASNPPNQPQHF.

This clonotype was counted ten times or more. CDR3 bases: TGTGCCAGCAGCTTGAAAGGTTCCACCTATGGCTACACCTTC. The encoded protein is CASSLKGSTYGYTF. V and J are TRBV5-4 and TRBJ1-2; D is undetermined. Trimming pared 1 base from V and 4 bases from J, leaving 11 bases between. CDR3 length: 14 amino acids. The V gene's germline CDR1 is SGHNT and CDR2 YYREEE (reference sequence). The full variable domain, its missing parts supplied by reference TRBV5-4 and TRBJ1-2, is ETGVTQSPTHLIKTRGQQVTLRCSSQSGHNTVSWYQQALGQGPQFIFQYYREEENGRGNFPPRFSGLQFPNYSSELNVNALELDDSALYLCASSLKGSTYGYTFGSGTRLTVV.

Ten or more counts support this clonotype. The J gene is TRBJ2-5, the V gene TRBV7-2; tentative D call: TRBD1 (5 bases). The CDR3 extends over 14 amino acids. V was shortened by 6 bases and J by 5 bases, with 16 bases between the two germline ends. Germline V gene data show CDR1 as SGHTA and CDR2 as FQGNSA. The chain's CDR3 is CASSISLKGETQYF. CDR3 coding DNA: TGTGCCAGCAGTATATCCCTCAAGGGGGAGACCCAGTACTTC.

There are many counts of this clonotype. The genes are TRBV5-1 and TRBJ1-2, with D tentatively TRBD1 (5 bases). The CDR3 covers 14 residues. Germline V lookup: CDR1 SGHRS, CDR2 YFSETQ. Trimming took off 0 bases at V and 3 bases at J, with 9 bases between the two ends. CDR3 amino acids: CASSLVGGDYGYTF. The CDR3 DNA follows: TGCGCCAGCAGCTTGGTTGGAGGGGACTATGGCTACACCTTC.

This clonotype was observed many times. An end of the junction does not agree with germline; a read error may underlie this. J is TRBJ2-3 and V is TRBV7-2; no clear D gene. Germline V gene data show CDR1 as SGHTA and CDR2 as FQGNSA. CDR3 length equals 12 residues. CDR3 loop: CASSFPTNTQYF. The CDR3 region has the DNA TGTGCCAGCAGCTTCCCCACAAATACGCAGTATTTT.

At least ten counts were recorded for this clonotype. V gene TRBV20-1 combines with J gene TRBJ2-7; weak D call: TRBD2 (5 bases). V was clipped by 3 bases and J by 0 bases, with 12 bases between them. The CDR3 totals 14 residues. In germline, CDR1 is DFQATT, CDR2 SNEGSKA (reference sequence). CDR3 sequence reads: CSASRSANSYEQYF. The CDR3 region has the DNA TGCAGTGCTAGCCGTAGCGCAAACTCCTACGAGCAGTACTTC.

In this sample, this clonotype turned up many times. The rearrangement links TRBV28 to TRBJ2-5, with unresolved D. Between the trimmed V and J ends, which lost 6 bases and 5 bases, there was a span of 16 bases. The germline CDR1 and CDR2 sequences are MDHEN and SYDVKM. The CDR3 consists of 14 residues. This CDR3 reads CASSPGWRGETQYF. The CDR3 DNA is TGTGCCAGCAGCCCCGGCTGGCGTGGGGAGACCCAGTACTTC.

The chain combines TRBV5-6 with TRBJ1-1; a weak D match, TRBD1 (6 bases). Germline assignment: CDR1 SGHDT and CDR2 YYEEEE. The CDR3 length is 15 residues. Trimming shortened V by 4 bases and J by 4 bases, and 17 bases separated the two germline ends. In DNA form, the CDR3 reads TGTGCCAGCAGCCCAGAAACAGGGAGAGGCACTGAAGCTTTCTTT. Its translation is CASSPETGRGTEAFF.